This T cell receptor beta chain was profiled in a study of neurological immune-mediated disorders. Overall study results and limits: The study phylogenetically grouped the repertoires of 18 of 34 multiple sclerosis patients into one related-CDR3 cluster, a possible signature. Association with the multiple sclerosis repertoire cluster was not found for any clinical or MRI feature.

Germline values: CDR1 DFQATT, CDR2 SNEGSKA (reference sequence). With V trimmed by 2 bases and J by 7 bases, 11 bases remained unmatched. The CDR3 is 14 amino acids. This clonotype was seen ten or more times. Its specificity is unknown. The unsorted libraries were prepared from 2 million PBMCs (stored at -80 C). 5'RACE generated cDNA with 10-nucleotide random UMIs. One entry per CDR3 protein, called by TCRdb with MiXCR from the 5' RACE reads. This sample has approximately 130,000 distinct CDR3 sequences, with roughly 3.4% found just once. The receptor was derived from a woman between 25 and 40 years old with multiple sclerosis. Sequences were obtained from PBMCs. This chain links TRBV20-1 with TRBJ2-7; 7 nucleotides agree with TRBD2. Here the CDR3 reads CSARRGGYGEEQYF. CDR3 nucleotide sequence: TGCAGTGCTAGACGGGGAGGGTACGGCGAAGAGCAGTACTTC.